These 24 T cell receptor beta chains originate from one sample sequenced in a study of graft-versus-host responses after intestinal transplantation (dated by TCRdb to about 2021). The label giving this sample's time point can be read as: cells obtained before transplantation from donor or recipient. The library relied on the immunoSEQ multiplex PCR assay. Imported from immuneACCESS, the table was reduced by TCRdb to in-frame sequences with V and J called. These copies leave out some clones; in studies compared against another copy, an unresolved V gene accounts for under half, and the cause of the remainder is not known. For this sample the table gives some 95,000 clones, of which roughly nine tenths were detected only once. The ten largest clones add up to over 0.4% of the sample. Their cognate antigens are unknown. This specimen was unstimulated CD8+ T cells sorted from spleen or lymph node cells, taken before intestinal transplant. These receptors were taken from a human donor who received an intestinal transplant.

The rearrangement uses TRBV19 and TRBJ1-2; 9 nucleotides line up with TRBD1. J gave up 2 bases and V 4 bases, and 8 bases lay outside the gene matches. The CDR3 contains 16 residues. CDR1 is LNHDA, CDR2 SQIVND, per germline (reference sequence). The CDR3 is CASSTRDRDSNYGYTF. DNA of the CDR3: TGTGCCAGTAGTACCCGGGACAGGGACTCGAACTATGGCTACACCTTC.

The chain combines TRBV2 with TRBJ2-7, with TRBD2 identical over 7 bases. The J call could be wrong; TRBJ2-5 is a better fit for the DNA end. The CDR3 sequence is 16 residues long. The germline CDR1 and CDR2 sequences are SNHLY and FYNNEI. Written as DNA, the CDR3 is TGTGCCAGCAGTGAATGGATAGCGGGCACACAAGAGACCCAGTACTTC. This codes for CASSEWIAGTQETQYF.

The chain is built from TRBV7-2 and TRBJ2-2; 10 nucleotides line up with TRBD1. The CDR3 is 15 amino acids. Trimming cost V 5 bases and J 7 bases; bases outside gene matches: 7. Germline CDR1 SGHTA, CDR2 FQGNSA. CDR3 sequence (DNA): TGTGCCAGCAGCCCCGGACAGGGGGAGGGCGGGGAGCTGTTTTTT. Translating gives CASSPGQGEGGELFF.

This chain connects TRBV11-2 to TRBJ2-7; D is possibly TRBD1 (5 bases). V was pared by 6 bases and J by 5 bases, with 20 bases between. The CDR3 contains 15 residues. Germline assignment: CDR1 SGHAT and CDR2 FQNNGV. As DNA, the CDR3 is TGTGCCAGCAGGAAAATGGGGTCAGGGAAGAACGAGCAGTACTTC. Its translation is CASRKMGSGKNEQYF.

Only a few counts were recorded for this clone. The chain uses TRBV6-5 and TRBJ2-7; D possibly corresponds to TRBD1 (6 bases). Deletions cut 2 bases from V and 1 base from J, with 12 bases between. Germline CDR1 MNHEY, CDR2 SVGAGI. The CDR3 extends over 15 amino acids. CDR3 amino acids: CASSYVRTASYEQYF. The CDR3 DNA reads TGTGCCAGCAGTTACGTTAGGACAGCGTCCTACGAGCAGTACTTC.

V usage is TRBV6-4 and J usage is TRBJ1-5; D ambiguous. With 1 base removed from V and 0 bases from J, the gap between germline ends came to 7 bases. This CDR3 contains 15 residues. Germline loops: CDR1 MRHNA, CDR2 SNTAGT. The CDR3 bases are TGTGCCAGCAGTGACTGCTTCTATAGCAATCAGCCCCAGCATTTT. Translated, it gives CASSDCFYSNQPQHF.

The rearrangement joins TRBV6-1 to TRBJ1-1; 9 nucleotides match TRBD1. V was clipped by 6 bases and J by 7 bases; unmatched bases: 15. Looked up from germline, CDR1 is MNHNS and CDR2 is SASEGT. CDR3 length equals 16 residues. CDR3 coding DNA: TGTGCCAGCAGCGAATCGACAGGGGGGGTTTTCAGTGAAGCTTTCTTT. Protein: CASSESTGGVFSEAFF.

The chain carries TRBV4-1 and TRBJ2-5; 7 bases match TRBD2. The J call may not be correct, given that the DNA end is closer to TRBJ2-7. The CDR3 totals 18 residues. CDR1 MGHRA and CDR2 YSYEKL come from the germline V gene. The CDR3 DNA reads TGCGCCAGCAGCCAAGCGGCTCTCGGGTCTAGCGGATCCTACGAGCAGTACTTC. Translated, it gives CASSQAALGSSGSYEQYF.

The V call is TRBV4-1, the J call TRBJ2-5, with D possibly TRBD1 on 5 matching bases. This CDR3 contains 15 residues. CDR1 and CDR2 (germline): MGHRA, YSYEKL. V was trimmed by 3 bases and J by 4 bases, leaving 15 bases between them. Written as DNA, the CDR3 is TGCGCCAGCAGCCAGAACACCGGCAGGGCAGAGACCCAGTACTTC. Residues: CASSQNTGRAETQYF.

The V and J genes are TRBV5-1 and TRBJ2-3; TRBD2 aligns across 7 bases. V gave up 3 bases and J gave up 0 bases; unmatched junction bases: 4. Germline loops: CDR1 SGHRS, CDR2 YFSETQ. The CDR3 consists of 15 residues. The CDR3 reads CASSYYSGSTDTQYF. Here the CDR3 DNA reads TGCGCCAGCAGCTACTATAGCGGGAGCACAGATACGCAGTATTTT.

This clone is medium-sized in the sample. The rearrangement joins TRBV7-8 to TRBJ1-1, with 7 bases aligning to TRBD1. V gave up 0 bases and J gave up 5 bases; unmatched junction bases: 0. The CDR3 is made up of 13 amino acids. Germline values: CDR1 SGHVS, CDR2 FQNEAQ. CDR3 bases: TGTGCCAGCAGCTTAGCGGACAGGACTGAAGCTTTCTTT. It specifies CASSLADRTEAFF.

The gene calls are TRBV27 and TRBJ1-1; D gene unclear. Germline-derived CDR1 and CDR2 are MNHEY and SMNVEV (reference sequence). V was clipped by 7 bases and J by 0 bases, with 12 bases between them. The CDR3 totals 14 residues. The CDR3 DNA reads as TGTGCCAGCATACGAACAGCTATGAACACTGAAGCTTTCTTT. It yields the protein CASIRTAMNTEAFF.

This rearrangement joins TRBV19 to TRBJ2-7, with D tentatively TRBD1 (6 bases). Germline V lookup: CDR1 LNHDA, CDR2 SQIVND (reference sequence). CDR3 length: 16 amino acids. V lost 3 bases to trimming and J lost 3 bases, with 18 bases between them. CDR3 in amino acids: CASSMRGSFFDYEQYF. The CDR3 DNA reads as TGTGCCAGTAGTATGAGGGGGAGTTTTTTCGACTACGAGCAGTACTTC.

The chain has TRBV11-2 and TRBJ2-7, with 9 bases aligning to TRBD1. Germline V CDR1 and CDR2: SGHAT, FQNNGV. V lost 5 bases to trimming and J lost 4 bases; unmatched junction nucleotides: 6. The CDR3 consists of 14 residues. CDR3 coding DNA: TGTGCCAGCAGCACCACAGGGGGCGATTACGAGCAGTACTTC. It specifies CASSTTGGDYEQYF.

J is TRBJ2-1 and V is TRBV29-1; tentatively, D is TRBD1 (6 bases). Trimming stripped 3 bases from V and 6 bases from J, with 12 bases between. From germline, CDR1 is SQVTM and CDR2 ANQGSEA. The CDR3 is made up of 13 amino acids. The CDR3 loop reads CSVEQGLSNEQFF. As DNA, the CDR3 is TGCAGCGTTGAGCAGGGGCTCTCCAATGAGCAGTTCTTC.

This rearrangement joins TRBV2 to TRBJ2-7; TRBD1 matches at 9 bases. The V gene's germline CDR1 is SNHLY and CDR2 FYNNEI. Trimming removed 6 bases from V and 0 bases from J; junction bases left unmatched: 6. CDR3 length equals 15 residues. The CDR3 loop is CASRRGTGSSYEQYF. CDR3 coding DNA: TGTGCCAGCAGGAGGGGGACAGGGAGCTCCTACGAGCAGTACTTC.

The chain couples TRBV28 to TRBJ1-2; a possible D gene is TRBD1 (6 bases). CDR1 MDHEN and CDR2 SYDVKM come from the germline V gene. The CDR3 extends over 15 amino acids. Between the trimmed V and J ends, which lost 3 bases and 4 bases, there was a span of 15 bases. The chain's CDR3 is CASSLGRQASYGYTF. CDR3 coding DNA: TGTGCCAGCAGTTTGGGCCGACAGGCGTCCTATGGCTACACCTTC.

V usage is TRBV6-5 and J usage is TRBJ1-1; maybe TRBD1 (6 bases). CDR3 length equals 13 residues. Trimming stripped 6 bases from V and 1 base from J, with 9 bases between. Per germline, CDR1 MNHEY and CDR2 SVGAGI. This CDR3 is CASSPRGNTEAFF. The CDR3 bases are TGTGCCAGCAGCCCCAGGGGGAACACTGAAGCTTTCTTT.

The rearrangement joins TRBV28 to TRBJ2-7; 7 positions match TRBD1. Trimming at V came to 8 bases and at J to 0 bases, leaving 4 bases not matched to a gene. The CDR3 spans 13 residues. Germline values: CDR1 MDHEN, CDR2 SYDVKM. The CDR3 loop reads CASHDRDSYEQYF. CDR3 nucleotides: TGTGCCAGCCATGACAGGGACTCCTACGAGCAGTACTTC.

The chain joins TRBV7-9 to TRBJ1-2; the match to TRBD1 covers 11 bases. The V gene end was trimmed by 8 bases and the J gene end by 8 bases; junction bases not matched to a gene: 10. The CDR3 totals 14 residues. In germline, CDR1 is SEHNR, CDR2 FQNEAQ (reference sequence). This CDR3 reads CASAPGQGVEGYTF. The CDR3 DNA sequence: TGTGCCAGCGCGCCGGGACAGGGGGTGGAGGGCTACACCTTC.

CDR3 protein: CASSYLGQSGETQYF. The CDR3 nucleotides read TGTGCCAGCAGTTACCTCGGACAGAGTGGGGAGACCCAGTACTTC. The chain combines TRBV6-5 with TRBJ2-5; D may be TRBD1 (6 bases). Trimming stripped 2 bases from V and 5 bases from J, with 15 bases between. This CDR3 spans 15 amino acids. CDR1 MNHEY and CDR2 SVGAGI come from the germline V gene.

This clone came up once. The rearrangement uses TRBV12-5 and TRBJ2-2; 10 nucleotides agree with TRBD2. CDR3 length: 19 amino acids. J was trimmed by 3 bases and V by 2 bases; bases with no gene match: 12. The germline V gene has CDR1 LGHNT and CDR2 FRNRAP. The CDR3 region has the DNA TGTGCTAGTGGTTTGTCTCCTAGCGGGAGCGTCGTCGACACCGGGGAGCTGTTTTTT. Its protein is CASGLSPSGSVVDTGELFF.

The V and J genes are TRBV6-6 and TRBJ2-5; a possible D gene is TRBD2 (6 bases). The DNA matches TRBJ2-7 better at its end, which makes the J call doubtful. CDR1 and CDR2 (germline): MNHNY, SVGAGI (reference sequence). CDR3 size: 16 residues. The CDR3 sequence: CASSPLDYTSSYEQYF. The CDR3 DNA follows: TGTGCCAGCAGCCCCTTGGACTATACGAGCTCCTACGAGCAGTACTTC.

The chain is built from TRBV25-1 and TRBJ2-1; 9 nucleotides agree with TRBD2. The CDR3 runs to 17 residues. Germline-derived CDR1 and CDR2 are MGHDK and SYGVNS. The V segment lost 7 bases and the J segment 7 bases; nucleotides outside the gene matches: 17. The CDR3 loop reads CASTEGRSSGIGNEQFF. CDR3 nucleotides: TGTGCCAGCACCGAAGGGCGGTCTAGCGGGATTGGTAATGAGCAGTTCTTC.